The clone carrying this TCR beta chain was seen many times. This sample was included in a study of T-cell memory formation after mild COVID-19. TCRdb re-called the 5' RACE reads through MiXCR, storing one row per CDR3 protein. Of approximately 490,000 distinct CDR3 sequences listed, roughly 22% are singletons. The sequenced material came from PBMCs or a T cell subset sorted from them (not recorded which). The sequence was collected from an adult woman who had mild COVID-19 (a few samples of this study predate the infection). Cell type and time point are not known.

CDR3 in amino acids: CSIASPWDEQFF. The CDR3, as DNA: TGCAGCATTGCGTCCCCCTGGGATGAGCAGTTCTTC. The chain recombines TRBV29-1 with TRBJ2-1; D remains ambiguous. Trimming took off 8 bases at V and 8 bases at J, with 16 bases between the two ends. The V gene's germline CDR1 is SQVTM and CDR2 ANQGSEA. The CDR3 runs to 12 residues.